The 27 T cell receptor beta chains below come from one sample, sequenced in a study of OX40 agonist ivuxolimab in advanced cancers. The assay was immunoSEQ multiplex PCR, and TCRdb's table has in-frame clones only and misses some. The sample has approximately 79,000 clones, 92% seen once. Sequencing was performed on CD4+ or CD8+ T cells sorted from blood, taken in a trial of the OX40 agonist ivuxolimab. The receptors here all came from an adult with an advanced solid tumor such as melanoma, head and neck, liver or kidney cancer.

V and J are TRBV7-9 and TRBJ2-7, with 9 bases aligning to TRBD1. There are 14 residues in the CDR3. V trimming: 7 bases; J trimming: 7 bases; junction bases outside the gene matches: 11. The germline CDR1 and CDR2 sequences are SEHNR and FQNEAQ (reference sequence). CDR3 in DNA: TGTGCCAGCACCCCGCCCGGGACAGGGAGGGAGCAGTACTTC. It encodes CASTPPGTGREQYF.

This chain uses TRBV9 with TRBJ1-5, with a possible D match to TRBD1 (6 bases). The CDR3 is 14 amino acids. The germline V gene encodes CDR1 SGDLS and CDR2 YYNGEE. Trimming cost V 4 bases and J 4 bases, with 12 bases left between them. The CDR3 region has the DNA TGTGCCAGCAGCTCACAGGGTTTAAATCAGCCCCAGCATTTT. As protein: CASSSQGLNQPQHF.

The chain uses TRBV5-6 and TRBJ2-7; 8 nucleotides match TRBD2. Trimming cost V 0 bases and J 3 bases; bases outside gene matches: 5. Germline V gene sequence: CDR1 SGHDT, CDR2 YYEEEE. The CDR3 length is 15 residues. The DNA for the CDR3 is TGTGCCAGCAGCTTGGGAGCGGGGGAAATCTACGAGCAGTACTTC. It yields the protein CASSLGAGEIYEQYF.

A remark on this clone: Other DNA sequences from this sample encode an identical CDR3 as well. The chain combines TRBV30 with TRBJ1-1; 9 bases align to TRBD1. The CDR3 totals 14 residues. The V and J ends lost 2 bases and 5 bases, in that order; junction bases with no gene match: 6. The germline V gene has CDR1 GTSNPN and CDR2 SVGIG (reference sequence). For the CDR3, the DNA is TGTGCCTGGAGTCCAGGACAGGGGAGGACTGAAGCTTTCTTT. Translating gives CAWSPGQGRTEAFF.

The chain combines TRBV7-9 with TRBJ1-1; D might be TRBD1 (5 bases). The germline V and J ends were trimmed by 2 bases and 2 bases, with 15 bases remaining between them. The germline V gene encodes CDR1 SEHNR and CDR2 FQNEAQ (reference sequence). CDR3 length: 16 amino acids. The CDR3 reads CASSLPFRDLNTEAFF. CDR3 sequence (DNA): TGTGCCAGCAGCTTACCGTTCAGGGACCTAAACACTGAAGCTTTCTTT.

In this sample, this clone turned up many times. The chain employs TRBV27 and TRBJ1-5; perhaps TRBD1 as D (5 bases). V dropped 2 bases and J dropped 8 bases, with 13 bases sitting between them. In germline, CDR1 is MNHEY, CDR2 SMNVEV (reference sequence). The CDR3 consists of 14 residues. CDR3 DNA sequence: TGTGCCAGCAGTTTAGGAGCAGGGTTCGAGCCCCAGCATTTT. Translated, it gives CASSLGAGFEPQHF.

This rearrangement joins TRBV27 to TRBJ1-4; D gene ambiguous. Germline V lookup: CDR1 MNHEY, CDR2 SMNVEV (reference sequence). The V end was cut by 3 bases, the J end by 4 bases, with 9 bases between. This CDR3 spans 14 amino acids. Here the CDR3 reads CASSFVVGNEKLFF. CDR3 nucleotide sequence: TGTGCCAGCAGTTTCGTGGTGGGTAATGAAAAACTGTTTTTT.

The V call is TRBV5-6, the J call TRBJ1-1; D remains unclear. CDR3 size: 16 residues. V gave up 4 bases and J gave up 6 bases, with 22 bases separating them. Germline V gene data show CDR1 as SGHDT and CDR2 as YYEEEE. The CDR3 coding sequence is TGTGCCAGCAGCAGCCTAGATGTGGGTGGCGGAGCTGAAGCTTTCTTT. Residues: CASSSLDVGGGAEAFF.

The chain links TRBV7-9 to TRBJ2-3; maybe TRBD1 (5 bases). The CDR3 is made up of 15 amino acids. Per the germline V gene, CDR1 is SEHNR and CDR2 is FQNEAQ (reference sequence). Trimming stripped 5 bases from V and 0 bases from J, with 12 bases between. The CDR3 DNA reads TGTGCCAGCAGCGGGGTGGGGCTCAGCACAGATACGCAGTATTTT. Protein: CASSGVGLSTDTQYF.

The rearrangement joins TRBV4-1 to TRBJ2-7, with TRBD1 identical over 9 bases. Germline values: CDR1 MGHRA, CDR2 YSYEKL. Trimming cost V 7 bases and J 0 bases; bases outside gene matches: 4. This CDR3 has 14 residues. This CDR3 is CASTDRGSSYEQYF. DNA of the CDR3: TGCGCCAGCACCGACAGGGGGTCCTCCTACGAGCAGTACTTC.

The chain joins TRBV7-9 to TRBJ2-3; 8 nucleotides align to TRBD2. V lost 5 bases and J lost 0; bases outside the gene matches: 13. There are 18 residues in the CDR3. Germline CDR1 reads SEHNR; CDR2 reads FQNEAQ (reference sequence). CDR3 DNA: TGTGCCAGCAGCCCGCCCTCGCTTAGCGGGGCTAGCACAGATACGCAGTATTTT. It yields the protein CASSPPSLSGASTDTQYF. Supplemented by reference TRBV7-9 and TRBJ2-3, the full variable domain reads DTGVSQNPRHKITKRGQNVTFRCDPISEHNRLYWYRQTLGQGPEFLTYFQNEAQLEKSRLLSDRFSAERPKGSFSTLEIQRTEQGDSAMYLCASSPPSLSGASTDTQYFGPGTRLTVL.

The chain carries TRBV27 and TRBJ2-2; D is unclear. This CDR3 comprises 16 residues. V was cut by 0 bases and J by 7 bases, with 15 bases left in between. Germline V gene lookup returns CDR1 MNHEY and CDR2 SMNVEV (reference sequence). The CDR3 DNA sequence: TGTGCCAGCAGTTTATCCTTCGAAATACCCGGCGGGGAGCTGTTTTTT. It specifies CASSLSFEIPGGELFF.

The rearrangement uses TRBV10-3 and TRBJ1-3; perhaps TRBD1 as D (6 bases). V was clipped by 0 bases and J by 0 bases, with 24 bases between them. CDR1 and CDR2 (germline): ENHRY, SYGVKD. This CDR3 contains 21 residues. In DNA, the CDR3 is TGTGCCATCAGTGAGTCTGGGGGCTATGGGGTTAAGAACTTCTCTGGAAACACCATATATTTT. Amino acid sequence: CAISESGGYGVKNFSGNTIYF.

This sequence joins TRBV2 and TRBJ2-5; TRBD2 aligns across 8 bases. The V gene end was trimmed by 6 bases and the J gene end by 3 bases; junction bases not matched to a gene: 0. The CDR3 is 12 amino acids. Germline lookup yields CDR1 SNHLY and CDR2 FYNNEI. CDR3 nucleotide sequence: TGTGCCAGCAGGGGACTAGAAGAGACCCAGTACTTC. Its protein is CASRGLEETQYF.

DNA of the CDR3: TGTGCCAGCAGTTACTATCCTAGCGGGGCAGGGGAGACCCAGTACTTC. Protein: CASSYYPSGAGETQYF. The genes are TRBV6-5 and TRBJ2-5; 9 bases line up with TRBD2. The J segment lost 5 bases and the V segment lost 1 base, leaving 8 bases of the junction unmatched. Germline V gene data show CDR1 as MNHEY and CDR2 as SVGAGI. CDR3 size: 16 residues.

The gene calls are TRBV6-1 and TRBJ2-7; D unclear. CDR3 length: 15 residues. V dropped 0 bases and J dropped 1 base, with 10 bases sitting between them. Germline values: CDR1 MNHNS, CDR2 SASEGT. CDR3 nucleotides: TGTGCCAGCAGTGAAGCGCTTAGAGGTTCCTACGAGCAGTACTTC. It is translated as CASSEALRGSYEQYF.

The V and J genes are TRBV5-6 and TRBJ1-1; D uncertain. Trimming removed 0 bases at V and 6 bases at J, with 9 bases between. In germline, CDR1 is SGHDT, CDR2 YYEEEE. This CDR3 comprises 13 residues. DNA of the CDR3: TGTGCCAGCAGCTTGGAACAGCGCCCTGAAGCTTTCTTT. It codes for CASSLEQRPEAFF.

V usage is TRBV6-5 and J usage is TRBJ2-3, with D hard to call. Trimming took off 5 bases at V and 0 bases at J, with 12 bases between the two ends. CDR1 and CDR2 from the germline V gene are MNHEY and SVGAGI. The CDR3 has 15 residues. DNA of the CDR3: TGTGCCAGCAGTGGTGTTTCGGAAAGCACAGATACGCAGTATTTT. This encodes CASSGVSESTDTQYF.

This clone counts as medium-sized. The rearrangement uses TRBV7-2 and TRBJ1-2; 9 positions agree with TRBD1. V lost 4 bases to trimming and J lost 1 base; unmatched junction nucleotides: 4. The CDR3 totals 15 residues. CDR1 and CDR2 (germline): SGHTA, FQGNSA. The CDR3 is CASSWGQGSNYGYTF. Here the CDR3 DNA reads TGTGCCAGCAGCTGGGGACAGGGCAGTAACTATGGCTACACCTTC.

The V gene is TRBV4-3, the J gene TRBJ2-5; perhaps TRBD1 as D (6 bases). The CDR3 spans 14 residues. Germline CDR1 reads LGHNA; CDR2 reads YSLEER. Between the trimmed V and J ends, which lost 3 bases and 4 bases, there was a span of 12 bases. The CDR3 region has the DNA TGCGCCAGCAGCCACCCGGGACAAGGAGAGACCCAGTACTTC. It specifies CASSHPGQGETQYF.

This chain links TRBV2 with TRBJ1-5; 10 nucleotides line up with TRBD1. CDR1 and CDR2 from the germline V gene are SNHLY and FYNNEI. There are 18 residues in the CDR3. J was trimmed by 3 bases and V by 0 bases; bases with no gene match: 8. CDR3 sequence: CASSEAPDRGRVNQPQHF. The CDR3, as DNA: TGTGCCAGCAGTGAAGCTCCCGACAGGGGGCGCGTCAATCAGCCCCAGCATTTT.

This rearrangement joins TRBV27 to TRBJ2-2; D unresolved. Germline CDR1 is MNHEY and CDR2 is SMNVEV (reference sequence). V shed 0 bases and J shed 7 bases, with 0 bases lying between them. This CDR3 has 11 amino acids. CDR3 amino acids: CASSLSGELFF. The CDR3 DNA reads as TGTGCCAGCAGTTTATCCGGGGAGCTGTTTTTT.

The chain combines TRBV30 with TRBJ2-7; no definite D call. Germline CDR1 and CDR2: GTSNPN and SVGIG (reference sequence). This CDR3 is 13 amino acids long. Trimming left V 0 bases short and J 2 bases short, with 8 bases between. CDR3 sequence: CAWSVPPTYEQYF. Here the CDR3 DNA reads TGTGCCTGGAGTGTCCCCCCGACCTACGAGCAGTACTTC.

The CDR3, as DNA: TGTGCCAGCAGCTTAGGTGTTAGCGGGGGGGCCCGTGGAGAGACCCAGTACTTC. As protein: CASSLGVSGGARGETQYF. The rearrangement uses TRBV13 and TRBJ2-5, with 11 bases lining up with TRBD2. The length of the CDR3 is 18 residues. Trimming at V came to 0 bases and at J to 4 bases, leaving 10 bases not matched to a gene. Germline V gives CDR1 PRHDT, CDR2 FYEKMQ (reference sequence).

The chain has TRBV5-4 and TRBJ1-2; 8 nucleotides agree with TRBD1. Germline loops: CDR1 SGHNT, CDR2 YYREEE (reference sequence). The CDR3 has 15 residues. V was pared by 0 bases and J by 6 bases, with 7 bases of the junction left unmatched. CDR3 DNA sequence: TGTGCCAGCAGCTTGGGGCCAGGGGGCGGGGATGGCTACACCTTC. Translated, it gives CASSLGPGGGDGYTF.

V is TRBV19 and J is TRBJ2-1; D may correspond to TRBD1 or TRBD2 (5 bases each). V lost 1 base and J 3 bases, leaving 10 bases between the germline ends. Germline values: CDR1 LNHDA, CDR2 SQIVND (reference sequence). The CDR3 is 15 amino acids. CDR3 sequence reads: CASSIGGVVYNEQFF. CDR3 bases: TGTGCCAGTAGTATAGGAGGGGTGGTCTACAATGAGCAGTTCTTC.

The chain is built from TRBV9 and TRBJ2-3, with D unresolved. This CDR3 has 14 residues. CDR1 and CDR2 (germline): SGDLS, YYNGEE. V dropped 4 bases and J dropped 1 base, with 10 bases sitting between them. The CDR3 DNA reads as TGTGCCAGCAGCCCCCCTCGGGGCACAGATACGCAGTATTTT. Amino acids: CASSPPRGTDTQYF.